The clone carrying this T cell receptor beta chain was counted a single time. The antigen remains undetermined. The data belong to a study of PD-L1 blockade in urothelial cancer. Regarding the study as a whole: Prediction of better survival came from below-median pretreatment blood TCR clonality.

Sequencing used immunoSEQ multiplex PCR; TCRdb keeps in-frame clones, though not all of them. Of roughly 77,000 clones in the sample, 80% to 85% are singletons; the top ten hold around a tenth. The time point here: pretreatment peripheral blood. Per germline, CDR1 SGHRS and CDR2 YFSETQ. The CDR3 runs 15 residues. After removal of 4 bases from V and 5 bases from J, the junction contained 8 bases not matched to a gene. The TCR sequence derives from a woman in her 70s with urothelial cancer. The source was PBMCs, collected around atezolizumab (anti-PD-L1) treatment. The genes are TRBV5-1 and TRBJ1-4; TRBD1 agrees at 7 bases. DNA of the CDR3: TGCGCCAGCAGCGTGGGACAGCCGATAAATGAAAAACTGTTTTTT. It is translated as CASSVGQPINEKLFF.